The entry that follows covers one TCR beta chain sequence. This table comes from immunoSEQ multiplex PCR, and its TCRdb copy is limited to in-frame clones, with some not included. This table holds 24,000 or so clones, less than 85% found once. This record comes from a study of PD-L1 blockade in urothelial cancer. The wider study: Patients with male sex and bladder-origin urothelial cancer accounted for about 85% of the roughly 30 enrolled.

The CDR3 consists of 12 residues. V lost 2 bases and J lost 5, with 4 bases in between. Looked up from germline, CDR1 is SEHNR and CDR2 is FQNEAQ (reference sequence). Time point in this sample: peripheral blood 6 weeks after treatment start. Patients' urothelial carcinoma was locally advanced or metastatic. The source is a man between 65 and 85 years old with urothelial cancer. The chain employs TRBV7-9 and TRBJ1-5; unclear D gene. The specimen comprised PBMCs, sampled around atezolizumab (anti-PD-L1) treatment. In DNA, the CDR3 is TGTGCCAGCAGCTTACTTGATCAGCCCCAGCATTTT. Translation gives CASSLLDQPQHF.